A selection of T cell receptor beta chains follows, all from one sample in a study of blood T cell repertoires in COVID-19. Sequencing was performed with immunoSEQ multiplex PCR; in TCRdb, only in-frame clones are kept and a portion is missing. Among approximately 200,000 clones, about nine tenths were seen once, and the ten largest hold 5.5% to 8.5%. The source material was PBMCs or T cells enriched from blood (not recorded which). All receptors come from a young man in a cohort exposed to, infected with or recovered from COVID-19 (not recorded which). Each CDR3 is given without its conserved first and last residue.

>TRBJ1-1|TRBV6-5
ASSYQGQGYTEAF
>TRBJ1-3|TRBV14
ASSRTAGNTIY
>TRBJ2-1|TRBV24-1
ATSDPQTPHNEQF
>TRBJ2-1|TRBV18
ASSPPGTAKVNEQF
>TRBJ2-5|TRBV7-3
ASSLILPYQETQY
>TRBJ1-1|TRBV19
ASSILGGLPGHTEAF
>TRBJ2-1|TRBV5-1
ASSFGQGPYNEQF
>TRBJ2-1|TRBV2
ASSEGLAVDNEQF
>TRBJ2-7|TRBV15
ATSRGSGSYEQY
>TRBJ2-3|TRBV28
ASSPTGNTDTQY
>TRBJ2-5|TRBV29-1
SVSDRQETQY
>TRBJ1-4|TRBV29-1
SVKRGTGENEKLF
>TRBJ2-1|TRBV5-4
ASSSKGELSYNEQF
>TRBJ2-1|TRBV7-9
ASSPGIEQF
>TRBJ1-1|TRBV27
ASSPTGIPEAF
>TRBJ1-6|TRBV5-1
ASSLTGQGSPLH
>TRBJ1-2|TRBV5-1
ASSTSGQGANGYT
>TRBJ2-7|TRBV7-2
ASSFASSYEQY
>TRBJ2-7|TRBV6-6
ASSHTVVGGSTDEQY
>TRBJ2-3|TRBV19
ASSIGLAGVSGDTQY
>TRBJ2-1|TRBV18
ASSPTGSGLWNEQF
>TRBJ2-3|TRBV7-9
ASRNIAGGRTDTQY
>TRBJ2-7|TRBV18
ASSPPLAESSYEQY
>TRBJ2-1|TRBV9
ASSVRGGLAVYNEQF
>TRBJ1-5|TRBV19
ASREGGHNNQPQH
>TRBJ2-3|TRBV9
ASSVGSGASTDTQY
>TRBJ1-2|TRBV12-3/TRBV12-4
ASSSARRGYT
>TRBJ2-3|TRBV28
ASSLTSGSADTQY
>TRBJ2-1|TRBV11-2
ALSGAYNEQF
>TRBJ2-7|TRBV4-1
ASSQESLAAPSYEQY
>TRBJ1-4|TRBV5-1
ASSLSLGALNEKLF
>TRBJ2-1|TRBV19
ASSIVPKAGVPNEQF
>TRBJ2-4|TRBV9
ASSVGGDLAKNIQY